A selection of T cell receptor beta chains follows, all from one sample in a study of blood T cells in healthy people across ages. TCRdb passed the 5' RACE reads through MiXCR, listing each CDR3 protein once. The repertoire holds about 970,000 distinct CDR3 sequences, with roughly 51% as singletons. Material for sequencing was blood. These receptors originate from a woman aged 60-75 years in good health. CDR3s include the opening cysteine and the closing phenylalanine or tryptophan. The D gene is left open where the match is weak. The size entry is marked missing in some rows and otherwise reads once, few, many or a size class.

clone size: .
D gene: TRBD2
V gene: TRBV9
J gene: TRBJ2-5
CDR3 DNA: TGTGCCAGCAGCCTCGAAGCGGGAGGACAAGAGACCCAGTACTTC
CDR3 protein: CASSLEAGGQETQYF

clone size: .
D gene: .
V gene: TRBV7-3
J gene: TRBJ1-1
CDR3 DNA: TGTGCCAGCAGCCCGCAGGGACTGCGAACTGAAGCTTTCTTT
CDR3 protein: CASSPQGLRTEAFF

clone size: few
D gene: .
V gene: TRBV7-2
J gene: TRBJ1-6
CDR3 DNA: TGTGCCAGCAGCAACGGGACGCCCGCCTCACCCCTCCACTTT
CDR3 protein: CASSNGTPASPLHF

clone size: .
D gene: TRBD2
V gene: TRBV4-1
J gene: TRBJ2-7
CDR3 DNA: TGCGCCAGCAGCCCCTTGACTAGCTTTTCCTACAATGAGCAGTACTTC
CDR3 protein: CASSPLTSFSYNEQYF

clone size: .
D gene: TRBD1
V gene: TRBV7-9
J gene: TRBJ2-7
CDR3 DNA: TGTGCCAGCAGCCTCAACAGGGGGTACAATGAGCAGTACTTC
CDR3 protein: CASSLNRGYNEQYF

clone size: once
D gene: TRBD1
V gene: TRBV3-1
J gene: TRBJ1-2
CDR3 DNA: TGTGCCAGCAGCCAATCCGACAGGGGGCACGGCTACACCTTC
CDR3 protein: CASSQSDRGHGYTF

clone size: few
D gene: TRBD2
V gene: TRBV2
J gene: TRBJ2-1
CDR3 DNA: TGTGCCAGCAGTGCGGGACTAGCGGGGGGCTACAATGAGCAGTTCTTC
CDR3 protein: CASSAGLAGGYNEQFF

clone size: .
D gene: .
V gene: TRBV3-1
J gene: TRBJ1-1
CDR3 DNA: TGTGCCAGCAGCCACGGCAGGGAGGAAAGAGCTTTCTTT
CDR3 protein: CASSHGREERAFF

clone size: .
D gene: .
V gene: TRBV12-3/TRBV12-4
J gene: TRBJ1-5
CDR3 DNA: TGTACCAGCAGGGCAAACAGGGCTGGTAGCAATCAGCCCCAGCATTTT
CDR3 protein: CTSRANRAGSNQPQHF

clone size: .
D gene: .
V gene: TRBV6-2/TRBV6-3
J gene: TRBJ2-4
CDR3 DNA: TGTGCCAACAGCCGCGAACGTGTAGCCAAAAACATTCAGTACTTC
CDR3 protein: CANSRERVAKNIQYF

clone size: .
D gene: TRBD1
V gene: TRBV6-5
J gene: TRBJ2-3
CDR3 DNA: TGTGCCAGCAGTTACCGGGACAGGGGCAGCACAGATACGCAGTATTTT
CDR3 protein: CASSYRDRGSTDTQYF

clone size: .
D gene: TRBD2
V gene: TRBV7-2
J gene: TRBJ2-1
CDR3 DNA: TGTGCCAGCAGGGGACTAGCGGGAGTGAGTGAGCAGTTCTTC
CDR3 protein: CASRGLAGVSEQFF

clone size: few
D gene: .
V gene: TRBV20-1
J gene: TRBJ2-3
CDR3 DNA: TGCAGTGCTCCCCAACTTACCGGGACACCCAGCACAGATACGCAGTATTTT
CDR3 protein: CSAPQLTGTPSTDTQYF

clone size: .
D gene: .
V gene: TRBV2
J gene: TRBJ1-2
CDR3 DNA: TGTGCCAGCAGTGCTTTAGGCAGTCTGAACTATGGCTACACCTTC
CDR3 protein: CASSALGSLNYGYTF

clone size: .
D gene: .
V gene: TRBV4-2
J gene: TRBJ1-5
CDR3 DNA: TGTGCCAGCAGCCAAGTGTCCCAGGGAAATCAGCCCCAGCATTTT
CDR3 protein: CASSQVSQGNQPQHF

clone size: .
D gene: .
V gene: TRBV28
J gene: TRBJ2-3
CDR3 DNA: TGTGCCAGCAGCCCTGACGGGGTAGCGGATAGCACAGATACGCAGTATTTT
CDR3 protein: CASSPDGVADSTDTQYF

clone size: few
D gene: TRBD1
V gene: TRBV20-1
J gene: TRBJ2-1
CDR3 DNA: TGCAGTGCTAGGTCTGCAGGGACAGGGACCAATGAGCAGTTCTTC
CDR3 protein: CSARSAGTGTNEQFF

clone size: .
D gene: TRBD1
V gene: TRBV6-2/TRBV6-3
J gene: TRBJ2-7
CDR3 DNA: TGTGCCAGCAGTTACTCGAGATTTGGGACAGGTCAAACGCAGTACTTT
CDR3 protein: CASSYSRFGTGQTQYF

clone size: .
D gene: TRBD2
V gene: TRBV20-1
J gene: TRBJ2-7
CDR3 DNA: TGCAGTGCTGACCGGACTAGCGGCTTGTACGAGCAGTACTTC
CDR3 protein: CSADRTSGLYEQYF

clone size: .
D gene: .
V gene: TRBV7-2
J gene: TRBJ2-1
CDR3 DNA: TGTGCCAGCAGCCCCGACAGCGCATCCGACAATGAGCAGTTCTTC
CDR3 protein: CASSPDSASDNEQFF

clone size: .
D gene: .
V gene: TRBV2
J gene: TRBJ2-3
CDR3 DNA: TGTGCCAGCAGTGGCCAGATGACAGATACGCAGTATTTT
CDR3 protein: CASSGQMTDTQYF

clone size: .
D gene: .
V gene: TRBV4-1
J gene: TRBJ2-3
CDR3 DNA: TGCGCCAGCAGCCAGCCTACGGACGCGGGGCGCAAGAATACGCAGTATTTT
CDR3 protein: CASSQPTDAGRKNTQYF

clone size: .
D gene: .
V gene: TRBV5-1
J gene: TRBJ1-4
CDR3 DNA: TGCGCCAGCAGGAGAGGCAACTTTAATGAAAAACTGTTTTTT
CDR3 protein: CASRRGNFNEKLFF

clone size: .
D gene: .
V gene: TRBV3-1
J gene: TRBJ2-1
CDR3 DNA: TGTGCCAGCAGCCAAGGATGGCAGGGTTTCAGCGAGCAGTTCTTC
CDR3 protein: CASSQGWQGFSEQFF

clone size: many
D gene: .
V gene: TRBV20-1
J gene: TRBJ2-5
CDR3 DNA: TGCAGTGCTAGTACCCCAGTTCCGGAGACCCAGTACTTC
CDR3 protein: CSASTPVPETQYF

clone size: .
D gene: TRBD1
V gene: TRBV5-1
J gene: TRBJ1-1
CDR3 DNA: TGCGCCAGCACCAAATCCGACGGGACAGCCCATGAAGCTTTCTTT
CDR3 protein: CASTKSDGTAHEAFF

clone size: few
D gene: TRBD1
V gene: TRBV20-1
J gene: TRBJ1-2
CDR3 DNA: TGCAGTGCCCAGGGGGGCAATGGCTACACCTTC
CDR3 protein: CSAQGGNGYTF

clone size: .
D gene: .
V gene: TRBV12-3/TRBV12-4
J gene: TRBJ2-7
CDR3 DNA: TGTGCCAGCAACCCGGGCATGGGGGAGCAGTACTTC
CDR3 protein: CASNPGMGEQYF